Listed below are T cell receptor beta chains from one sample, sequenced in a study of T cells after yellow fever vaccination. TCRdb recomputed calls from the 5' RACE reads with MiXCR, one row per CDR3 protein. This table has under 550,000 distinct CDR3 sequences, about a fifth appearing once. Sequenced material: PBMCs, taken approximately 22 days after the first yellow fever vaccination. These receptors all come from a man aged 18-30 years who received the YFV17D yellow fever vaccine. Each CDR3 is given with its conserved first and last residue. The order of the fields is V gene, clone size, J gene, D gene, CDR3 length, CDR3 DNA, CDR3 protein. D genes are given only for firm matches. For some rows the clone size is stated as once, few or many, or as a class when expanded; others skip it.

>TRBV20-1|.|TRBJ2-3|TRBD2|15
TGCAGTGCTAGAGATAGCGGGGGAAACACAGATACGCAGTATTTT
CSARDSGGNTDTQYF
>TRBV4-1|.|TRBJ1-1|.|15
TGCGCCAGCAGCCAGAGAAAGCCGGACGCAGGTGAAGCTTTCTTT
CASSQRKPDAGEAFF
>TRBV25-1|.|TRBJ2-5|.|14
TGTGCCAGCAGTGAGATTTCTAATCAAGAGACCCAGTACTTC
CASSEISNQETQYF
>TRBV5-1|many|TRBJ2-2|.|13
TGCGCTTCCGGGGCAGCTAACACCGGGGAGCTGTTTTTT
CASGAANTGELFF
>TRBV7-8|.|TRBJ2-1|.|15
TGTGCCAGCAGTCCGGGACGGCTTTCCTACAATGAGCAGTTCTTC
CASSPGRLSYNEQFF
>TRBV7-9|few|TRBJ2-5|.|15
TGTGCCAGCAGCGCTCCTGCCCAGCCCGGAGAGACCCAGTACTTC
CASSAPAQPGETQYF
>TRBV5-1|.|TRBJ1-4|.|13
TGCGCCAGCAGCTTGGTAGGGGGTGAAAAACTGTTTTTT
CASSLVGGEKLFF
>TRBV11-2|few|TRBJ2-2|TRBD2|17
TGTGCCAGCAGCCTCCGACTAGCGGGGGGTTCCACCGGGGAGCTGTTTTTT
CASSLRLAGGSTGELFF
>TRBV7-2|.|TRBJ2-7|TRBD2|17
TGTGCCAGCAGCTTACGCCTCGGACTAGCGGGGGGTGTCGAGCAGTACTTC
CASSLRLGLAGGVEQYF
>TRBV4-3|.|TRBJ2-3|TRBD1|15
TGCGCCAGCAGCCAAGGCGGGACAGGGTCAGATACGCAGTATTTT
CASSQGGTGSDTQYF
>TRBV5-1|few|TRBJ2-2|.|16
TGCGCCAGCAGCTTTTTATGGGAAGGGAACACCGGGGAGCTGTTTTTT
CASSFLWEGNTGELFF
>TRBV20-1|.|TRBJ2-5|.|13
TGCAGTGCTAGAGTCGGGGCCCAAGAGACCCAGTACTTC
CSARVGAQETQYF
>TRBV7-9|few|TRBJ1-2|.|14
TGTGCCAGCAGCTTGGGGGTACAGAACTATGGCTACACCTTC
CASSLGVQNYGYTF
>TRBV5-4|few|TRBJ1-6|TRBD1|15
TGTGCCAGCAGCTTGGAAACAGGGGGAAATTCACCCCTCCACTTT
CASSLETGGNSPLHF
>TRBV12-3/TRBV12-4|.|TRBJ1-2|.|12
TGTGCCAGCGGAGGGACTGGGTATGGCTACACCTTC
CASGGTGYGYTF
>TRBV20-1|few|TRBJ1-4|.|16
TGCAGTGTGAGGGCGGGCAGGGAAAGAACTAATGAAAAACTGTTTTTT
CSVRAGRERTNEKLFF
>TRBV7-2|.|TRBJ2-2|TRBD1|14
TGTGCCAGCAGCGGACAGGCCGGGACCGGGGAGCTGTTTTTT
CASSGQAGTGELFF
>TRBV5-4|.|TRBJ1-6|.|14
TGTGCCAGCTCTCCCAGGGGAGTAAATTCACCCCTCCACTTT
CASSPRGVNSPLHF
>TRBV6-6|many|TRBJ2-5|.|13
TGTGCCAGCAGTTATGTACAGCAAGAGACCCAGTACTTC
CASSYVQQETQYF
>TRBV5-1|.|TRBJ2-4|.|17
TGCGCCAGCACCTTGGTTTGGCTCGAAGGGACCAAAAACATTCAGTACTTC
CASTLVWLEGTKNIQYF
>TRBV9|few|TRBJ1-1|.|14
TGTGCCAGCAGCGTCGATGGGGAGCGGACTGAAGCTTTCTTT
CASSVDGERTEAFF
>TRBV11-2|.|TRBJ1-3|.|16
TGTGCCAGCAGCTTATTTTTCGGTGACTCTGGAAACACCATATATTTT
CASSLFFGDSGNTIYF
>TRBV27|.|TRBJ1-1|.|15
TGTGCCAGCAGTGGGGGTGAAGGAGTCAACACTGAAGCTTTCTTT
CASSGGEGVNTEAFF
>TRBV3-1|.|TRBJ2-2|.|14
TGTGCCAGCAGCCAAGTTCGCGGGACCGGGGAGCTGTTTTTT
CASSQVRGTGELFF
>TRBV12-3/TRBV12-4|.|TRBJ2-1|.|13
TGTGCCAGCAGCGAATTCCAGGTTAATGAGCAGTTCTTC
CASSEFQVNEQFF
>TRBV29-1|.|TRBJ2-5|TRBD1|14
TGCAGCGTTGAACCGGTAGGGGGCGGGGAGACCCAGTACTTC
CSVEPVGGGETQYF
>TRBV5-4|.|TRBJ1-2|.|15
TGTGCCAGCAGCTTGCCCCCCGGCGGCGGCTATGGCTACACCTTC
CASSLPPGGGYGYTF
>TRBV18|few|TRBJ2-6|.|16
TGTGCCAGCTCACCTATCGTTAGCTCTGGGGCCAACGTCCTGACTTTC
CASSPIVSSGANVLTF
>TRBV7-6|.|TRBJ2-1|TRBD2|16
TGTGCCAGCAGCTTAGCGCCTAGCGGGGCCCCGGGTGGGCAGTTCTTC
CASSLAPSGAPGGQFF
>TRBV2|few|TRBJ1-6|.|15
TGTGCCAGCTCCTTATCCGGGCGGAATAATTCACCCCTCCACTTT
CASSLSGRNNSPLHF
>TRBV7-3|.|TRBJ1-2|.|14
TGTGCCAGCAGCCCCACCGGGACGGTATATGGCTACACCTTC
CASSPTGTVYGYTF
>TRBV5-4|few|TRBJ2-5|TRBD2|13
TGTGCCAGCAGCTCTAGCGGGGACGAGACCCAGTACTTC
CASSSSGDETQYF
>TRBV4-3|few|TRBJ1-1|.|15
TGCGCCAGCAGCCAAGGTTGGGGCGAAAACACTGAAGCTTTCTTT
CASSQGWGENTEAFF
>TRBV19|many|TRBJ2-6|.|16
TGTGCCAGTAGCGCACAGGTTCTGGGAGGGGCCAACGTCCTGACTTTC
CASSAQVLGGANVLTF
>TRBV27|few|TRBJ2-7|TRBD1|15
TGTGCCAGCAGTTCCCGGACAGGGTTGGCCTACGAGCAGTACTTC
CASSSRTGLAYEQYF